This T cell receptor (delta chain) was recovered during a study of γδ T cells in repeated Plasmodium falciparum infection. Losses at the gene ends were 5 bases for V and 0 bases for J; bases not matched to a gene: 45. The germline CDR1 and CDR2 sequences are TSWWSYY and QGS. The CDR3 extends over 30 amino acids. Study-level results: Malian donors came from one small rural village, predominantly one ethnic group. Compared with Australian children, Malian Vdelta2-negative repertoires seemed more clonal, less diverse, less shared. Vdelta2-negative gammadelta repertoires, largely Vdelta1+, seemingly showed infection-driven waves of new clonal selection.

Flow sorting of PBMC yielded separate Vgamma9/Vdelta2+ and Vdelta2-negative gammadelta T cell populations for bulk repertoire analysis. TCRdb re-called the multiplex PCR reads via CATT. Among 90,000 or so delta-chain clones listed, 0.98% were seen once. Of note for this clone: Antigen specificity is unknown. The protein TCRdb gives is from a much larger clone and does not agree with this DNA's translation at residue 20, likely a read error; the protein shown here comes from the DNA.

The gene calls are TRDV1 and TRDJ1, with TRDD3 matching over 13 bases. No J gene is reported in TCRdb; it was inferred here by comparing the DNA with germline. Sequenced input: gamma-delta T cells from blood. This sequence was found in a pool of human donors (malaria-infected and uninfected, not separated). For the CDR3, the DNA is TGTGCTCTTGGGACTCAGGCGCAATCACCGAAACCTCTCCCATACTGGGGGATACGCATGCCCTTCCTAAACACCGATAAACTCATCTTT. As protein: CALGTQAQSPKPLPYWGIRMPFLNTDKLIF.